A selection of T cell receptor beta chains follows, all from one sample in a study of T cell responses to AZD1222 COVID-19 vaccine. Repertoires were generated with immunoSEQ multiplex PCR, while TCRdb's copy carries only in-frame clones and drops some. There are around 160,000 clones in the sample; about 91% occur only once, and more than 12% lies in the top ten. The starting material was peripheral blood, obtained on day 0 of AZD1222 vaccination. The origin of the receptors is an adult in good health. CDR3s include the opening cysteine and the closing phenylalanine or tryptophan. D genes are given only for firm matches. Only part of the rows carry a size: once, few, many, or a class if the clone is expanded.

J | size | D | V | DNA | CDR3
TRBJ1-3 | . | . | TRBV5-6 | TGTGCCAGCAGCTTCGCCGCCTCCCATGACACCATATATTTT | CASSFAASHDTIYF
TRBJ1-3 | . | . | TRBV3-1/TRBV3-2 | TGTGCCAGCAGCCCGTCTGGAAACACCATATATTTT | CASSPSGNTIYF
TRBJ2-3 | . | . | TRBV6-5 | TGTGCCAGCAGTTACGGTCGTCTGGATACGCAGTATTTT | CASSYGRLDTQYF
TRBJ1-2 | once | TRBD1 | TRBV7-2 | TGTGCCAGCAGAATAGGGACAGGGCCCTATGGCTACACCTTC | CASRIGTGPYGYTF
TRBJ1-5 | . | . | TRBV2 | TGTGCCACTGGTCTACAGGGACCTCAGCCCCAGCATTTT | CATGLQGPQPQHF
TRBJ1-5 | . | TRBD1 | TRBV3-1/TRBV3-2 | TGTGCCAGCAGCCATGCGACAGGGCGCAATCAGCCCCAGCATTTT | CASSHATGRNQPQHF
TRBJ2-3 | . | TRBD2 | TRBV30 | TGTGCCCGCGGGGGGTACGGCACAGATACGCAGTATTTT | CARGGYGTDTQYF
TRBJ2-5 | . | . | TRBV11-2 | TGTGCCAGCAGCTTATTAGAGACCCAGTACTTC | CASSLLETQYF
TRBJ1-3 | . | . | TRBV16 | TGTGCCAGCAGCCAATCTCTTGCTGGAAACACCATATATTTT | CASSQSLAGNTIYF
TRBJ2-3 | . | . | TRBV28 | TGTGCCAGCACCCCCCATGGCAAAGGAACAGATACGCAGTATTTT | CASTPHGKGTDTQYF
TRBJ1-4 | . | . | TRBV18 | TGTGCCAGCTCACCTCGGGGGGTCGGAGAAAAACTGTTTTTT | CASSPRGVGEKLFF
TRBJ2-2 | . | . | TRBV4-3 | TGCGCCAGCAGCCAAGAACCCCAGTTCGGGACTGGTGGGGAGCTGTTTTTT | CASSQEPQFGTGGELFF
TRBJ1-2 | few | . | TRBV6-2/TRBV6-3 | TGTGCCAGCAGTTACCCACCATGGGGGGTCGGGGGGCCAGGGTTCGGATATGGCTACACCTTC | CASSYPPWGVGGPGFGYGYTF
TRBJ1-4 | . | TRBD1 | TRBV28 | TGTGCCAGCAGTCCGATACCCGGGACAGGGGGAGAAAAACTGTTTTTT | CASSPIPGTGGEKLFF
TRBJ1-4 | . | . | TRBV5-1 | TGCGCCAGCAGCTTGACTCGAGGGACTCTTAATGAAAAACTGTTTTTT | CASSLTRGTLNEKLFF
TRBJ1-1 | . | . | TRBV6-5 | TGTGCCAGCAGTCAGATCCAGGGCACTGAAGCTTTCTTT | CASSQIQGTEAFF
TRBJ1-1 | . | . | TRBV3-1/TRBV3-2 | TGTGCCAGCAGCCAAAAGGGTGTGGGTTGGAGCACTGAAGCTTTCTTT | CASSQKGVGWSTEAFF
TRBJ1-2 | . | TRBD1 | TRBV7-9 | TGTGCCAGCAGCCCCACAGGGGGCTATGGCTACACCTTC | CASSPTGGYGYTF
TRBJ1-1 | . | . | TRBV15 | TGTGCCACCAGCAGGGGCTTGGGGGAGGGTAACACTGAAGCTTTCTTT | CATSRGLGEGNTEAFF
TRBJ2-5 | . | TRBD2 | TRBV6-5 | TGTGCCAGCAGTTATCAAGCGGGGGAAGAGACCCAGTACTTC | CASSYQAGEETQYF
TRBJ1-3 | . | . | TRBV18 | TGTGCCAGCTCACCACCGAGTAGCTCTGGAAACACCATATATTTT | CASSPPSSSGNTIYF
TRBJ1-4 | few | . | TRBV6-5 | TGTGCCAGCAGTTCGCAGTGGGGTGGACTGTTTTTT | CASSSQWGGLFF
TRBJ2-7 | . | . | TRBV29-1 | TGCAGCGTTGGACATGCCGAGCAGTACTTC | CSVGHAEQYF
TRBJ1-4 | once | TRBD1 | TRBV28 | TGTGCCAGCAGTGAACCGGGACAGGGGCCTGAAAAACTGTTTTTT | CASSEPGQGPEKLFF